The clone carrying this T cell receptor beta chain occurred once. Its specificity is not known. All patients relapsed after autologous stem cell transplantation, and brentuximab vedotin exposure varied. Only in-frame clones appear in the TCRdb table, and some are missing; sequencing was by immunoSEQ multiplex PCR. The profile covers under 70,000 clones, with 71% appearing a single time and 9% to 10% taken by the ten largest. CDR1 LGHNT and CDR2 FRNRAP come from the germline V gene. Trimming shortened V by 7 bases and J by 2 bases, and 8 bases separated the two germline ends. This CDR3 has 12 amino acids. This record comes from a study of PD-1 blockade in classical Hodgkin lymphoma. Study information: With a 2-week interval, patients received intravenous nivolumab at 3 mg/kg. Study-level findings and limits: At C4D1, TCR diversity had climbed significantly for CD4+ cells, though not for CD8+ cells. Lower baseline TCR diversity marked trial partial responders and progressors.

This sequence joins TRBV12-5 and TRBJ2-5, with a weak D call TRBD2 (6 bases). The receptor was derived from a human donor with classical Hodgkin lymphoma. The sequenced sample was peripheral blood mononuclear cells (PBMCs), obtained before the second cycle of nivolumab. The CDR3 DNA is TGTGCTAGTGCTGGGGGGCAAGAGACCCAGTACTTC. This sequence encodes CASAGGQETQYF.